This T cell receptor (beta chain) was sequenced for a study of post-analysis software for immune sequencing data (dated by TCRdb to between 2015 and 2017). A note on the overall study: Disease courses on record covered relapsing-remitting, secondary progressive and progressive-relapsing multiple sclerosis, though some patients had no subtype annotation. The patient repertoires were set against about 12 previously published healthy control repertoires from donors whose ages ranged from roughly 6 to 26 years. A subset of samples was prepared in parallel using single-end sample barcoding, then pooled and co-amplified after Illumina adapter ligation. The full study reports these points: Normalized Chao1 diversity was significantly lower in multiple sclerosis patients than controls, suggesting substantial peripheral T-cell clonal expansion. When samples were clustered directly using the F measure, samples prepared in the same batch co-clustered strongly, which prompted a batch-effect correction. A handful of TRBV segments, including TRBV5-6, TRBV5-1 and TRBV20-1, were significantly more frequent in patients than controls. The multiple sclerosis patient group was slightly younger than the control group.

Including cysteine and phenylalanine, the CDR3 has 14 amino acids. Only the CDR3 region is kept as DNA, spanning 42 bases read in frame from base 1. Germline trimming: 5 bases from V, 6 bases from J; junction bases outside gene matches: 9. To demonstrate the VDJtools post-analysis software, the study profiled TCR beta repertoires from the peripheral blood of about a dozen young patients with multiple sclerosis. The multiple sclerosis patients were children and adolescents ranging in age from roughly 6 to 15 years. To prepare the library, PCR was applied. The instrument was an Illumina HiSeq 2500. To reduce PCR and sequencing biases, unique molecular identifiers were incorporated into the TCR beta cDNA libraries. Per 1 to 10 million input T cells, roughly 500,000 cDNA molecules were obtained, such that each molecule approximated one T cell. The same protocol used for the earlier healthy control dataset was applied to prepare and sequence the patient libraries. Within a given batch, samples were prepared together, multiplexed and sequenced on the same HiSeq lane. As for how the authors treated the data: Raw barcoded reads were processed with MIGEC, and single-read molecular identifier groups were discarded before consensus assembly and CDR3 extraction. VDJtools was used for post-analysis of the clonotype tables, and diversity was normalized by down-sampling every dataset to the size of the smallest sample. In repertoire overlap clustering, CDR3 amino acid sequences, but not nucleotide sequences, were matched to correct batch-related cross-sample contamination. TCRdb passed the public sequencing reads through fastp at Q25 and MiXCR, retaining productive beta sequences. Under each unique CDR3 protein, matching rows form one entry showing the most common genes and DNA. These V and J calls derive from TCRdb rather than the authors' analysis. The sample contains about 430,000 distinct CDR3 sequences, over 30% of them found a single time. Together, the top ten hold under 9% of the sample.

This clonotype was observed a few times. Its specific antigen is unknown. Base qualities are missing; no much larger clone stands one base away. Sequencing used blood. This receptor was taken from a girl aged 2 to 10 with multiple sclerosis. The chain is assembled from TRBV12-3 or TRBV12-4 and TRBJ2-7, and 8 bases in between align with TRBD2. The CDR3 here reads CASSGVAGISEQYF. Here is the DNA: TGTGCCAGCAGTGGAGTAGCGGGGATAAGCGAGCAGTACTTC.